This T cell receptor (beta chain) came from a study of T cells in Graves' hyperthyroidism and ophthalmopathy. About the research overall: Peripheral blood specimens were obtained at initial diagnosis, prior to any treatment. Study results and limitations: Among clonotypes expanded in thyroid above 0.001, most were also found in blood.

Researchers amplified the TCR beta CDR3 regions from RNA transcripts. The HTBI set primed first-round TCR CDR3 RT-PCR. Via MiXCR, TCRdb re-called the multiplex PCR reads, giving one row per CDR3 protein. Among under 650,000 distinct CDR3 sequences listed, about 16% were seen once. Aged 18 to 65, the patients had hyperthyroidism that was newly diagnosed and had lasted under 2 months. This clonotype was detected a few times. What it binds is unknown. Germline lookup yields CDR1 SGDLS and CDR2 YYNGEE. J was trimmed by 6 bases and V by 3 bases; bases with no gene match: 9. This CDR3 is 15 amino acids long. The receptor's source is a woman aged 25 to 39 with Graves' hyperthyroidism. V and J are TRBV9 and TRBJ2-1; 7 bases are shared with TRBD2. The specimen was blood. CDR3 residues: CASSEWGGGGNEQFF. DNA of the CDR3: TGTGCCAGCAGCGAATGGGGCGGGGGAGGCAATGAGCAGTTCTTC. Full variable domain (remainder filled in from reference TRBV9 and TRBJ2-1): DSGVTQTPKHLITATGQRVTLRCSPRSGDLSVYWYQQSLDQGLQFLIQYYNGEERAKGNILERFSAQQFPDLHSELNLSSLELGDSALYFCASSEWGGGGNEQFFGPGTRLTVL.